This T cell receptor (beta chain) derives from a study of cytomegalovirus exposure and HLA in healthy donors. Study-wide points: Cytomegalovirus association was listed for 170 or so TCR beta chains.

The PCR ran on 60 Vbeta and 13 Jbeta primers. Assay used: immunoSEQ multiplex PCR; TCRdb lists only in-frame clones, some missing. The sample yields around 91,000 clones, over 60% seen once. The sample holds a few counts of this clone. The antigen is undetermined. The sequenced material came from PBMCs. This receptor was obtained from a woman aged 40 to 49 in good health and CMV-seropositive.

The CDR3 DNA reads TGTGCCAGCAGTGGATTGACAGGGGGTAACACTGAAGCTTTCTTT. Translated: CASSGLTGGNTEAFF. The genes are TRBV28 and TRBJ1-1; 9 nucleotides align to TRBD1. Germline V gives CDR1 MDHEN, CDR2 SYDVKM. The CDR3 is 15 residues long. Trimming at V came to 5 bases and at J to 2 bases, leaving 6 bases not matched to a gene.